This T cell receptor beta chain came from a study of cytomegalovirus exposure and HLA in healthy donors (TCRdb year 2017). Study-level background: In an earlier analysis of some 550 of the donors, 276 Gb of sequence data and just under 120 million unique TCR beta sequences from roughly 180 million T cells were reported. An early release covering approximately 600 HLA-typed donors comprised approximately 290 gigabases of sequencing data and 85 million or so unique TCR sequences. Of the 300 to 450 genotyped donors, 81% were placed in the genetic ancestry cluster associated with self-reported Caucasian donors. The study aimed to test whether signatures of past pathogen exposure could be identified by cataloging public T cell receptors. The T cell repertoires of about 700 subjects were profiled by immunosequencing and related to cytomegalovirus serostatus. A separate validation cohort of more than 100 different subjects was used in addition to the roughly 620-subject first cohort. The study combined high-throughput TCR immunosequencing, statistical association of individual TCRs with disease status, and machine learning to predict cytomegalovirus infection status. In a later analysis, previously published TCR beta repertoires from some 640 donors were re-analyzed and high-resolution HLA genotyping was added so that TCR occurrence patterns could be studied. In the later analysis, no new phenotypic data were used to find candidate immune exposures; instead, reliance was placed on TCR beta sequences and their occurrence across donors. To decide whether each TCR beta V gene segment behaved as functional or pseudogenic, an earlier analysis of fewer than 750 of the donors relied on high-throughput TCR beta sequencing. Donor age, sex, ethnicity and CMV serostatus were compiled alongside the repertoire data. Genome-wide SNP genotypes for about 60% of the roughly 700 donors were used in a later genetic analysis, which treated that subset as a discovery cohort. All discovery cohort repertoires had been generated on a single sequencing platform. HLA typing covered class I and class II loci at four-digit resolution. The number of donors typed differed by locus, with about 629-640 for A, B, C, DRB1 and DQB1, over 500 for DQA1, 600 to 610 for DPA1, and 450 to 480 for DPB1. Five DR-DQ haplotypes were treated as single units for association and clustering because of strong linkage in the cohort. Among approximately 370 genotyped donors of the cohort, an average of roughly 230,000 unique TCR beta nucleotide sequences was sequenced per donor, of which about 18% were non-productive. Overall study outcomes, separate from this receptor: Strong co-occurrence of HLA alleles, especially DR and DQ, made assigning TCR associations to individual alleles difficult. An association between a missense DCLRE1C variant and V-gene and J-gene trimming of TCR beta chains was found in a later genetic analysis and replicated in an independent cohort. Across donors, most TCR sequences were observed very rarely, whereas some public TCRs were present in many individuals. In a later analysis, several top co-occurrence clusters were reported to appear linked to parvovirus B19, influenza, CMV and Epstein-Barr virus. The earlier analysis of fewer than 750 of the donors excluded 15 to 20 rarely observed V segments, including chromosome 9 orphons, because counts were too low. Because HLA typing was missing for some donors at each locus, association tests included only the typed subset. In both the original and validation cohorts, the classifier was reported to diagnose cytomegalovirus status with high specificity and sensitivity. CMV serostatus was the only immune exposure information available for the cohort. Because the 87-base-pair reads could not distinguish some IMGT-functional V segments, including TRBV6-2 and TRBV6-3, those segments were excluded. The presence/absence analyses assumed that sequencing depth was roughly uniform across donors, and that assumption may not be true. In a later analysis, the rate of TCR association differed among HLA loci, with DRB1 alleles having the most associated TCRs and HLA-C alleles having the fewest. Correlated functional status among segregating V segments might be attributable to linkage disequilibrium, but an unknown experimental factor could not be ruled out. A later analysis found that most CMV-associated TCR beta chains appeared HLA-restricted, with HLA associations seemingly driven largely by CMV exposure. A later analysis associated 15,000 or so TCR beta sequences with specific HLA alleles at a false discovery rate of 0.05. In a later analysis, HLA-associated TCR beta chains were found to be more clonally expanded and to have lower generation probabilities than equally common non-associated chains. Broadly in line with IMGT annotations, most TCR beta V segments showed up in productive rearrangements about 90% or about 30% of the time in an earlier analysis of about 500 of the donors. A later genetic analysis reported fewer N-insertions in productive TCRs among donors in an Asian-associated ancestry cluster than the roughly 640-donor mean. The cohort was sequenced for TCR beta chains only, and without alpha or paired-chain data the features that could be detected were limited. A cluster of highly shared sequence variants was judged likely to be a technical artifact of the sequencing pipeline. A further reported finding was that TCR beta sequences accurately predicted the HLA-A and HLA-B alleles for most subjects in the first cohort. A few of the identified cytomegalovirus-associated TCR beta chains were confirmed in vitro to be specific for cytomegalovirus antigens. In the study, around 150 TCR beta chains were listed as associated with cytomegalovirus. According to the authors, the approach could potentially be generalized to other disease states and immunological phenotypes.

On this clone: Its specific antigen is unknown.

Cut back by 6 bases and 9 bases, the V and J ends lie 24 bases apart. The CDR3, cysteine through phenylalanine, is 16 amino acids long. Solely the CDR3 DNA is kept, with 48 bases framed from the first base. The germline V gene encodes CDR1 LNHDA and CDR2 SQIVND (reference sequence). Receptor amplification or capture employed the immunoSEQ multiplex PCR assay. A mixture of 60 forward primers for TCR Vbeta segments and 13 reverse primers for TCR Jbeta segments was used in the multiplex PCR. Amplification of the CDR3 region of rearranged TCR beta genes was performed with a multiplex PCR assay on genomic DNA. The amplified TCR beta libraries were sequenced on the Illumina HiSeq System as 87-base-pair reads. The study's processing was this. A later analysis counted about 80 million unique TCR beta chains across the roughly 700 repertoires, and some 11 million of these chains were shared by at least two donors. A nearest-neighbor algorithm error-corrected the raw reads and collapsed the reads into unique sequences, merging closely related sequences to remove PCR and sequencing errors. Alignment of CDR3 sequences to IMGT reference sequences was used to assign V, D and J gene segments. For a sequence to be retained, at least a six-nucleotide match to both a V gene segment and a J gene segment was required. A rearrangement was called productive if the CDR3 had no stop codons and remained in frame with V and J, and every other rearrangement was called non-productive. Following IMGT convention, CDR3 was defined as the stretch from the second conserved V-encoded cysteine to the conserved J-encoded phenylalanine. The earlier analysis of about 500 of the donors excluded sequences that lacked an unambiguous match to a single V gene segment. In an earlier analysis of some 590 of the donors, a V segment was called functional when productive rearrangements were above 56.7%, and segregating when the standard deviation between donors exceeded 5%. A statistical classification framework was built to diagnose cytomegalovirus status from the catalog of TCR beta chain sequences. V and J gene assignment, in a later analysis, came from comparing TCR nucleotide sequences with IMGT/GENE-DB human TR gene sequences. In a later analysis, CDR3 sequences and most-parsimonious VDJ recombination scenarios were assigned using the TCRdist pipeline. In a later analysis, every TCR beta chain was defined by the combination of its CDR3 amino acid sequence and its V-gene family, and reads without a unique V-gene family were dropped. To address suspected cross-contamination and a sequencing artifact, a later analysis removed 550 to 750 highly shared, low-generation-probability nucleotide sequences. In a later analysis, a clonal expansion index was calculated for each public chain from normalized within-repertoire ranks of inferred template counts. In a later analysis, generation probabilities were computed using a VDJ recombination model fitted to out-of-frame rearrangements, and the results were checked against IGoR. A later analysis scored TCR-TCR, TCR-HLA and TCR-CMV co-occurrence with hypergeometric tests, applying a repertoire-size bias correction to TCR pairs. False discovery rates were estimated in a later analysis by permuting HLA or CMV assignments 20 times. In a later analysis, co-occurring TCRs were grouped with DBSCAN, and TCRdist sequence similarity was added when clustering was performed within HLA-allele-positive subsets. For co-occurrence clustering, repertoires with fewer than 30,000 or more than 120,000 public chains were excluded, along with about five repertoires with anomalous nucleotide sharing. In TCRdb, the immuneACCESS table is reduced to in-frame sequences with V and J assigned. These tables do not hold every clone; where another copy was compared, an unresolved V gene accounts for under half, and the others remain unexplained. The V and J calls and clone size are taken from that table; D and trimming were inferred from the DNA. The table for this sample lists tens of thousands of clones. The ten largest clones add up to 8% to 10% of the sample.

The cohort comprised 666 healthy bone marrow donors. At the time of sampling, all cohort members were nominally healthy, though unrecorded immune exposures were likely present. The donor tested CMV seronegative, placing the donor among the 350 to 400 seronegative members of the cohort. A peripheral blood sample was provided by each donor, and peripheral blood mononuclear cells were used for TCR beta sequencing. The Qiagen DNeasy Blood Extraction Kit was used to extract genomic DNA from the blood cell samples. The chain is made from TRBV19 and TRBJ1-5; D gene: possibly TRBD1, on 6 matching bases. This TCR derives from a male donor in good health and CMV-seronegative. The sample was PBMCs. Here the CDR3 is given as CASSQGQVNNLLPQHF. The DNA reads TGTGCCAGTAGCCAGGGGCAGGTGAACAATCTTCTGCCCCAGCATTTT.